This TCR beta chain was retrieved from a study of T cells in Graves' hyperthyroidism and ophthalmopathy. Study-level findings and limits: Expanded thyroid clonotypes (above 0.001) were mostly also found in blood.

Hyperthyroidism patients were newly diagnosed, had disease duration under 2 months, and were aged 18 to 65 years. Germline-derived CDR1 and CDR2 are SEHNR and FQNEAQ (reference sequence). The CDR3 has 17 amino acids. Trimming took 8 bases from V and 3 from J, leaving 23 bases between them. It was RNA transcripts that yielded the amplified TCR beta CDR3 regions. Primed by the HTBI set, a first-round RT-PCR was run on the TCR CDR3. MiXCR, applied by TCRdb to the multiplex PCR reads, yields one record per CDR3 protein. The profile shows under 450,000 distinct CDR3 sequences, 15% to 17% of them singletons. This clonotype was detected many times. The antigen remains undetermined.

The chain links TRBV7-9 to TRBJ2-1; D is perhaps TRBD1 or TRBD2 (5 bases each). The receptor comes from a woman between 18 and 29 years old with Graves' hyperthyroidism. Sequences were obtained from blood. This CDR3 reads CASRGISAGPDYNEQFF. The CDR3 nucleotides read TGTGCCAGCCGGGGCATTTCGGCGGGCCCGGACTACAATGAGCAGTTCTTC.